This TCR beta chain was recorded in a study of Ad26.COV2.S vaccination and SARS-CoV-2 variants. As for the study in general: The study gave Ad26.COV2.S intramuscularly, once or twice 56 days apart.

The CDR3 has 14 residues. The ends were cut back, 0 bases at V and 2 bases at J, with 6 bases in the middle. Germline CDR1 reads SGHDT; CDR2 reads YYEEEE. This clone appeared a few times. Its cognate antigen is unknown. Study findings and constraints: Spike-specific CD8+ and CD4+ T cell responses reportedly showed substantial breadth after vaccination.

Treatment noted: 15 to 20 received Ad26.COV2.S at low or high dose, single or two shots; a few received placebo; per-sample allocation not given. Samples came from day 63 after the first vaccine or placebo injection. The donor's status was that of an adult aged 18-55 years in Boston. The table came from immunoSEQ multiplex PCR; TCRdb's copy has only in-frame clones and leaves some out. Among hundreds of thousands of clones listed, about 87% were seen once. This clonotype was obtained from a person between 18 and 65 years old who received the Ad26.COV2.S COVID-19 vaccine or a placebo. The J gene is TRBJ1-5, the V gene TRBV5-6; D uncertain. The sequences come from peripheral blood, collected in a trial of Ad26.COV2.S vaccine versus placebo. The CDR3 is CASSLGSGNQPQHF. DNA of the CDR3: TGTGCCAGCAGCTTGGGCAGCGGCAATCAGCCCCAGCATTTT.